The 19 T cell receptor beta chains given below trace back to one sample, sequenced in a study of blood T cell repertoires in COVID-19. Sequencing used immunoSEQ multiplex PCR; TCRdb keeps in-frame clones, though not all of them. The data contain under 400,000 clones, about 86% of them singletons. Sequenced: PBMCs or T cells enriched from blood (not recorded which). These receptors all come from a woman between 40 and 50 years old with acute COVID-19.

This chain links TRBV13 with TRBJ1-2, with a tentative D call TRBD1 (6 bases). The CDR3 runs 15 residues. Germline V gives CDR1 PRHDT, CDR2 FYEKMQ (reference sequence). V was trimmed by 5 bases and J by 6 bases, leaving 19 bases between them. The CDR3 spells CASSPQTFRGNGYTF. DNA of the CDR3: TGTGCCAGCAGCCCACAAACATTCAGGGGTAATGGCTACACCTTC.

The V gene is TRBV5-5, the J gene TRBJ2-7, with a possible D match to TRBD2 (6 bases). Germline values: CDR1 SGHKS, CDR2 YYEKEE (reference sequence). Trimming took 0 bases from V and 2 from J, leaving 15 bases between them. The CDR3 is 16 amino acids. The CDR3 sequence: CASSLDPGTATYEQYF. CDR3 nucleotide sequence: TGTGCCAGCAGCTTGGACCCCGGGACTGCTACCTACGAGCAGTACTTC.

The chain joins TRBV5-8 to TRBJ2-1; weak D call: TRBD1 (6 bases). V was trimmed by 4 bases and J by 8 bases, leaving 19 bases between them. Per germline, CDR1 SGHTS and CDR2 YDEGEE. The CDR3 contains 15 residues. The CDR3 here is CASSQSLDRGHEQFF. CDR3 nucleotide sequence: TGTGCCAGCAGCCAATCGCTGGACAGAGGGCATGAGCAGTTCTTC.

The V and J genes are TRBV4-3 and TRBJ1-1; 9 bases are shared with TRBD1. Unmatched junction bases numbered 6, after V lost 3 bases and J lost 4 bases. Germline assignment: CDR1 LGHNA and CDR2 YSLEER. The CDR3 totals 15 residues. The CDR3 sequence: CASSQEKDRGTEAFF. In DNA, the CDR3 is TGCGCCAGCAGCCAGGAGAAGGACAGGGGCACTGAAGCTTTCTTT.

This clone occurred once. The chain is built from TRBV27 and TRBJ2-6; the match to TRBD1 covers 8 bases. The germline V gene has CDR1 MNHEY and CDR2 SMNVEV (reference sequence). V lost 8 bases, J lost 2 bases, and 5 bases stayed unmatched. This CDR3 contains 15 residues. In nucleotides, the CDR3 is TGTGCCAGCGGGACAGGTTTACCTGGGGCCAACGTCCTGACTTTC. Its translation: CASGTGLPGANVLTF. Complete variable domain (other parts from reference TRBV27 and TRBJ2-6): EAQVTQNPRYLITVTGKKLTVTCSQNMNHEYMSWYRQDPGLGLRQIYYSMNVEVTDKGDVPEGYKVSRKEKRNFPLILESPSPNQTSLYFCASGTGLPGANVLTFGAGSRLTVL.

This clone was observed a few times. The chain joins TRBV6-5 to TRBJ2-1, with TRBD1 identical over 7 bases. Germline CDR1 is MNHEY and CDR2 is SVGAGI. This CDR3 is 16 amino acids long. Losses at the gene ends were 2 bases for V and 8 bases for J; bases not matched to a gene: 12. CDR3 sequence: CASSYLTGFGMHEQFF. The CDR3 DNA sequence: TGTGCCAGCAGTTACCTGACAGGGTTCGGAATGCATGAGCAGTTCTTC.

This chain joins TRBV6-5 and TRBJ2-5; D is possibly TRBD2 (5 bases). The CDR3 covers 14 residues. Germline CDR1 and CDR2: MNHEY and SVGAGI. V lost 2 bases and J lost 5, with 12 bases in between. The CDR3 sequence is CASSYPNSGETQYF. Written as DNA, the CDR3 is TGTGCCAGCAGTTACCCAAACTCGGGGGAGACCCAGTACTTC.

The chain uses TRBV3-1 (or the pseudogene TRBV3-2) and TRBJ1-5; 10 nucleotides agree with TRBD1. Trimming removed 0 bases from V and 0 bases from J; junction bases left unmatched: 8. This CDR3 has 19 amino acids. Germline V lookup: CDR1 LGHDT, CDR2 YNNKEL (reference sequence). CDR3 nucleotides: TGTGCCAGCAGCCAAGATCTCGGACAGGGGGGAGGTAGCAATCAGCCCCAGCATTTT. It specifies CASSQDLGQGGGSNQPQHF.

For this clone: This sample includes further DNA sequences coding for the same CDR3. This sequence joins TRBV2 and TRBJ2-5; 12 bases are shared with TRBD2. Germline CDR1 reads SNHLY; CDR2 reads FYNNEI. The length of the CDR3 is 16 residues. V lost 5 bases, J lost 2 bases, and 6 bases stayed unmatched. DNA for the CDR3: TGTGCCAGCAGTACCGGACTAGCGGGGCCTCAAGAGACCCAGTACTTC. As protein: CASSTGLAGPQETQYF.

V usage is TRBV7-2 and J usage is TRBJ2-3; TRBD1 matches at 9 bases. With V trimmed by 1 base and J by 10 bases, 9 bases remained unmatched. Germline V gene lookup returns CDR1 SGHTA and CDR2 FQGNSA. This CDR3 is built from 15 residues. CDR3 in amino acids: CASSLGKGTGYAQYF. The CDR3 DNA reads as TGTGCCAGCAGCTTAGGGAAGGGGACAGGGTATGCGCAGTATTTT.

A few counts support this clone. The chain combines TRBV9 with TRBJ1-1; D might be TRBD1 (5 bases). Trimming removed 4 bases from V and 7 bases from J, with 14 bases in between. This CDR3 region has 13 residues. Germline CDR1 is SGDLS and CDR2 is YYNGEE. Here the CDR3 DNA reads TGTGCCAGCAGCCCTTCTCGGGGGTATGAAGCTTTCTTT. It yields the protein CASSPSRGYEAFF.

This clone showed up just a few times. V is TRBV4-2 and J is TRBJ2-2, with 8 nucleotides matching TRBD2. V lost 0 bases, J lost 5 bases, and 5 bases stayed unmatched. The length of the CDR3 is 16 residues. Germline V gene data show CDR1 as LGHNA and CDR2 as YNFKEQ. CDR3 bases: TGTGCCAGCAGCCAAGATGAGGCTAGCGGGACCGGGGAGCTGTTTTTT. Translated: CASSQDEASGTGELFF.

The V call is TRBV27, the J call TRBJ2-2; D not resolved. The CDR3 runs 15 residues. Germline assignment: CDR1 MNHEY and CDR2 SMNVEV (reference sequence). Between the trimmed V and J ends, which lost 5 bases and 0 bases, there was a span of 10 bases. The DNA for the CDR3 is TGTGCCAGCAGTCTGGTGGCGGCGAACACCGGGGAGCTGTTTTTT. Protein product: CASSLVAANTGELFF.

The CDR3 spells CASSLQGEVEQFF. CDR3 DNA: TGTGCCAGCAGCCTACAGGGAGAGGTTGAGCAGTTCTTC. The chain has TRBV12-3 or TRBV12-4 and TRBJ2-1; TRBD1 might be the D (6 bases). The ends were cut back, 6 bases at V and 9 bases at J, with 15 bases in the middle. The CDR3 length is 13 residues.

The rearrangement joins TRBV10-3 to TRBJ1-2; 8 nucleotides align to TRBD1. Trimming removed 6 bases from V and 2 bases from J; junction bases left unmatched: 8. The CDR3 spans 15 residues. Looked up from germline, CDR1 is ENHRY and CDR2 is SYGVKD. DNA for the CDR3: TGTGCCATCAGCTCCGGGACAGGTAACAACTATGGCTACACCTTC. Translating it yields CAISSGTGNNYGYTF.

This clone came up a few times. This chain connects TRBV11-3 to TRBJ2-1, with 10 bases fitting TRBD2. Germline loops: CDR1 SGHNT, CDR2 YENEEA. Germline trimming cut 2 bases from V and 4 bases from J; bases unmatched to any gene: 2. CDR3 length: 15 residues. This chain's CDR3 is CASSLTSGKYNEQFF. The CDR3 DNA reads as TGTGCCAGCAGCTTAACTAGCGGGAAGTACAATGAGCAGTTCTTC. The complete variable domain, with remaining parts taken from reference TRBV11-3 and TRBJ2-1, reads EAGVVQSPRYKIIEKKQPVAFWCNPISGHNTLYWYLQNLGQGPELLIRYENEEAVDDSQLPKDRFSAERLKGVDSTLKIQPAELGDSAVYLCASSLTSGKYNEQFFGPGTRLTVL.

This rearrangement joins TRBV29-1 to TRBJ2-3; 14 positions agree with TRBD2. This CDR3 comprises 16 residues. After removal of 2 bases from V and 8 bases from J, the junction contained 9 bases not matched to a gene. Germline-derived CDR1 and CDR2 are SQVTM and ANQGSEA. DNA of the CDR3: TGCAGCGTTGAAATGAGACTAGCGGGAGGGCCTGGTACGCAGTATTTT. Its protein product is CSVEMRLAGGPGTQYF.

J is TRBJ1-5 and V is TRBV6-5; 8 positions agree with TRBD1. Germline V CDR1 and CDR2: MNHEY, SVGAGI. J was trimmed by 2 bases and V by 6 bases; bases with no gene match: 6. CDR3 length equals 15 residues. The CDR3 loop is CASRAQGAGNQPQHF. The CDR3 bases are TGTGCCAGCAGGGCGCAGGGGGCAGGCAATCAGCCCCAGCATTTT.

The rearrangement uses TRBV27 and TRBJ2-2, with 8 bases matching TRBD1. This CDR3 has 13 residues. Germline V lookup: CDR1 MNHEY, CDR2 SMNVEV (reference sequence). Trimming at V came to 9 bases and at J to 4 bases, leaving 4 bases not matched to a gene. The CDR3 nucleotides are TGTGCCAGTGGAACAGGGGGCACCGGGGAGCTGTTTTTT. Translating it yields CASGTGGTGELFF.